The clone carrying this T cell receptor beta chain showed up just a few times. Its specificity is unknown. The libraries were made with immunoSEQ version 4 in survey mode. Each sample used up to 1 ug genomic DNA diluted to about 10 ng/uL. Assay used: immunoSEQ multiplex PCR; TCRdb lists only in-frame clones, some missing. Found here are around 26,000 clones, around two thirds of them singletons; the top ten hold roughly 1.9%. An overlapping HIV-1 Gag peptide pool stimulated these cells at about 0.94 ug/peptide/mL. CD4+ T cells upregulating both CD40 ligand and CD69 were sorted as responding cells. The V end lost 2 bases, the J end lost 1 base, and 11 bases lay between the germline ends. The CDR3 is made up of 15 amino acids. Germline loops: CDR1 SGHTA, CDR2 FQGNSA. The sample is drawn from a study of persistence of HIV-infected CD4 T cells. The wider study: Donors had been on suppressive ART for a median of approximately eight years. Study-level points and caveats: Degenerate expanded CDR3beta sequences were enriched among CMV- and Gag-responding cells. TCRbeta richness was lower in CMV- and Gag-responding cells than in anti-CD3/anti-CD28-responding cells.

The specimen was CD4+ T cells sorted from PBMCs after 18-hour stimulation, collected from a patient who received antiretroviral therapy. This TCR was sampled from an adult man with HIV who was CMV-seropositive. This chain uses TRBV7-2 with TRBJ1-1; weak D call: TRBD1 (6 bases). CDR3 bases: TGTGCCAGCAGCTTAAACGGGGGCGGGAACACTGAAGCTTTCTTT. Translated: CASSLNGGGNTEAFF.